This T cell receptor beta chain was documented in a study of shared clonotypes between healthy human individuals. Turning to the study itself: CD4 naive and CD4 memory each took three plates per donor, while CD8 naive took two and CD8 memory one.

Each donor was a Caucasian adult residing in Nashville, Tennessee. It was across several immunoSEQ plates that each subset's genomic DNA was evenly split. Tens of thousands of T cell genomes, or about 0.2 ug DNA, went into the sorted-subset replicate PCRs. Data came from immunoSEQ multiplex PCR; TCRdb stores just in-frame clones and leaves some out. This table holds 2,500,000 or so clones, more than 80% found once. Deletions cut 8 bases from V and 1 base from J, with 5 bases between. Germline V gives CDR1 MDHEN, CDR2 SYDVKM. The CDR3 is 11 residues long. Material: naive CD4+ T cells sorted from blood. Sample subset: CD45RA+ positively selected. The chain has TRBV28 and TRBJ1-1; D uncertain. This sequence was found in a man between 18 and 35 years old in good health. The DNA of the CDR3 is TGTGCCAGCGGTAAGAACACTGAAGCTTTCTTT. It yields the protein CASGKNTEAFF.